This passage covers 28 T cell receptor beta chains from one sample sequenced in a study of tumor-infiltrating lymphocytes in primary liver carcinoma. Priming with a constant-region primer yielded TCR beta cDNA from approximately 500 ng total RNA. Nested multiplex PCR, run for three rounds with slightly modified ARM-PCR, yielded TCR beta libraries. Forward primers for TRBV1-TRBV30 and a C-beta reverse primer served the first two PCR rounds, at about 10 cycles each. Each CDR3 protein gets one entry after TCRdb re-called the multiplex PCR reads with MiXCR. This sample has roughly 100,000 distinct CDR3 sequences, with approximately 82% found just once. The tissue used was unsorted bulk material of about 19-33 mg. RNA and DNA were co-extracted from it with the AllPrep DNA/RNA mini kit. Sequenced material: liver tumor tissue from sampling region 3. The sample's subset: tumor region T3, left-lateral pole. Receptor source: a middle-aged man with primary liver carcinoma and hepatitis B virus infection.

About this clonotype: At one of its ends the junction is not consistent with the germline gene, which may arise from a read error. The chain links TRBV30 to TRBJ2-5; no clear D gene. Germline CDR1 GTSNPN, CDR2 SVGIG (reference sequence). This CDR3 has 12 amino acids. The CDR3 protein is CASPGVRETQYF. CDR3 DNA: TGTGCCTCACCAGGAGTACGCGAGACCCAGTACTTT.

Concerning this clonotype: Relative to the germline gene, one junction end is altered; a read error may explain this. The chain recombines TRBV28 with TRBJ2-7; 7 positions match TRBD1. CDR3 size: 15 residues. Germline CDR1 is MDHEN and CDR2 is SYDVKM. DNA of the CDR3: TGTGCCAGTCCGCCACCGGACAGGATCTTCCACGAGCAGAACTTC. Translated, it gives CASPPPDRIFHEQNF.

CDR3 sequence: CSASAGLGNQPQHF. The CDR3 DNA reads as TGCAGTGCTAGCGCGGGGCTAGGCAATCAGCCCCAGCATTTT. The chain joins TRBV20-1 to TRBJ1-5; tentatively, D is TRBD1 (5 bases). Germline CDR1 DFQATT, CDR2 SNEGSKA (reference sequence). V lost 3 bases to trimming and J lost 2 bases, with 11 bases between them. This CDR3 region has 14 residues.

About this clonotype: Lacking the conserved final phenylalanine or tryptophan, this CDR3 likely reflects a read error. This chain connects TRBV4-3 to TRBJ1-2; D perhaps matches TRBD1 (6 bases). Germline CDR1 and CDR2: LGHNA and YSLEER. This CDR3 region has 16 residues. The CDR3 protein is CTSSQAGAGRNYGYTS. The CDR3 coding sequence is TGCACCAGCAGCCAGGCAGGGGCAGGGAGAAACTATGGATACACCTCC.

As for this clonotype: Lacking the conserved final phenylalanine or tryptophan, this CDR3 likely reflects a read error. The V call is TRBV4-3, the J call TRBJ1-2; a weak D match, TRBD1 (6 bases). Germline V gene lookup returns CDR1 LGHNA and CDR2 YSLEER. The CDR3 has 15 amino acids. The CDR3 is CANSQDTGWNYGYTL. Written as DNA, the CDR3 is TGCGCCAACAGCCAAGATACAGGGTGGAACTATGGCTACACCTTA.

The V and J genes are TRBV28 and TRBJ2-7, with D perhaps assigned TRBD1 or TRBD2 (5 bases each). Deletions cut 7 bases from V and 12 bases from J, with 31 bases between. CDR1 is MDHEN and CDR2 is SYDVKM in the germline V gene. The CDR3 sequence is 16 residues long. The DNA of the CDR3 is TGTGCCAGCAACTCTAGAGGCTTGGGGGATTCCTACGCGCGGTACTTC. Translated, it gives CASNSRGLGDSYARYF.

The CDR3 sequence: CGAYTTPGLAGETQYF. The CDR3 DNA reads TGCGGCGCCTACACGACTCCGGGATTAGCGGGAGAGACCCAGTACTTC. V usage is TRBV29-1 and J usage is TRBJ2-5; 7 bases line up with TRBD2. This CDR3 comprises 16 residues. Germline V gene data show CDR1 as SQVTM and CDR2 as ANQGSEA.

Points on this clonotype: It is likely a read error, because the conserved phenylalanine at the end of the CDR3 is missing. The rearrangement joins TRBV11-1 to TRBJ2-3, with TRBD2 as a possible D gene (5 bases). CDR3 length: 15 amino acids. From germline, CDR1 is SGHAT and CDR2 FQDESV (reference sequence). The ends were cut back, 9 bases at V and 0 bases at J, with 16 bases in the middle. The CDR3 DNA sequence: TGTGCCAGTAGTTTGTCGAGGGAGAGCACAGATACGCAGTATCTT. Residues: CASSLSRESTDTQYL.

This clonotype was counted between two and nine times. The CDR3 does not end in the conserved phenylalanine or tryptophan, so this is likely a read error. The limits of the CDR3 on the DNA are not certain, so only TCRdb's listed CDR3 is given. Here the CDR3 reads CASRGKLGIALETPYI. The chain has TRBV11-3 and TRBJ1-3. The CDR3 contains 16 residues when both ends are counted. In germline, CDR1 is SGHNT, CDR2 YENEEA.

As to this clonotype: Lacking the conserved final phenylalanine or tryptophan, this CDR3 likely reflects a read error. No DNA is shown, since the ends of the CDR3 on it are uncertain; the CDR3 is the one TCRdb lists. The CDR3 sequence: CSVEDPVRETQCL. V and J are TRBV29-1 and TRBJ2-5. The CDR3 length is 13 residues, termini included. CDR1 and CDR2 from the germline V gene are SQVTM and ANQGSEA.

Comment on this clonotype: A read error may produce the germline difference seen at one junction end. This sequence joins TRBV7-8 and TRBJ2-5; tentatively, D is TRBD1 (6 bases). This CDR3 is built from 16 residues. The germline CDR1 and CDR2 sequences are SGHVS and FQNEAQ. The CDR3 nucleotides read TGTGCCAACAGCTTGGTAACGACAGGCTTACAGGAGACCCAGTACTTC. This translates into CANSLVTTGLQETQYF.

With respect to this clonotype: An end of the junction does not agree with germline; a read error may underlie this. The chain couples TRBV29-1 to TRBJ2-5; perhaps TRBD1 as D (6 bases). CDR1 SQVTM and CDR2 ANQGSEA come from the germline V gene. The CDR3 sequence is 15 residues long. The CDR3 DNA reads TGTAGCGTTGACGCGGACAGTGGGCGAGCAGAGACCCAGCACTTC. Translating it yields CSVDADSGRAETQHF.

In the case of this clonotype: The CDR3 does not end in the conserved phenylalanine or tryptophan, so this is likely a read error. Because the CDR3's place on the DNA is in doubt, the DNA is left out and the CDR3 is given as listed by TCRdb. V is TRBV5-4 and J is TRBJ2-4; the table gives TRBD1 as D, unverified against the DNA. The germline V gene has CDR1 SGHNT and CDR2 YYREEE (reference sequence). The CDR3 has 15 residues if both end residues are counted. CDR3 protein: CASSLKGGRRNIQYY.

As concerns this clonotype: One end of the junction fails to match germline, which may point to a read error. V usage is TRBV24-1 and J usage is TRBJ2-6; unclear D gene. Germline V CDR1 and CDR2: KGHDR, SFDVKD. There are 16 residues in the CDR3. The CDR3 loop reads CANSDPRETGANVLTF. DNA for the CDR3: TGTGCCAACAGTGACCCGCGAGAAACTGGGGCCAACGTCCTGACTTTC.

To note about this clonotype: Possible read error: a much larger clone is one base away. V gene TRBV7-9 combines with J gene TRBJ2-7, with D uncertain. The CDR3 covers 12 residues. V was pared by 1 base and J by 6 bases, with 7 bases between. CDR1 and CDR2 (germline): SEHNR, FQNEAQ (reference sequence). The CDR3 DNA follows: TGTGCCAGCAGCTTAGGTCGAAGCGAGCAGTACTTC. Translation: CASSLGRSEQYF.

About this clonotype: One end of the junction fails to match germline, which may point to a read error. In DNA form, the CDR3 reads TGTGCCAGGAGCGCGGGAGGGTCGAATGACCAGTTCTTC. As protein: CARSAGGSNDQFF. The gene calls are TRBV11-1 and TRBJ2-1, with TRBD2 matching 9 bases. Germline V gene sequence: CDR1 SGHAT, CDR2 FQDESV (reference sequence). The CDR3 sequence is 13 residues long.

V usage is TRBV11-2 and J usage is TRBJ2-1, with TRBD2 as a possible D gene (5 bases). This CDR3 is 16 amino acids long. Germline CDR1 reads SGHAT; CDR2 reads FQNNGV. The V end lost 5 bases, the J end lost 8 bases, and 22 bases lay between the germline ends. CDR3 in DNA: TGTGCCAGCAGCCTCCTGGCTAGCAGGAGTAGTGATGAGCAGTTCTTC. Its translation: CASSLLASRSSDEQFF. Full variable domain (rest looked up from reference TRBV11-2 and TRBJ2-1): EAGVAQSPRYKIIEKRQSVAFWCNPISGHATLYWYQQILGQGPKLLIQFQNNGVVDDSQLPKDRFSAERLKGVDSTLKIQPAKLEDSAVYLCASSLLASRSSDEQFFGPGTRLTVL.

In its sample, this clonotype was seen a few times. Possible read error: a much larger clone is one base away. It is likely a read error, because the conserved phenylalanine at the end of the CDR3 is missing. This rearrangement joins TRBV5-1 to TRBJ2-7; possibly TRBD1 for D (5 bases). Trimming took 4 bases from V and 4 from J, leaving 21 bases between them. Looked up from germline, CDR1 is SGHRS and CDR2 is YFSETQ. CDR3 length: 16 residues. The CDR3: CASSLNSGSVLYEQYL. The CDR3 DNA sequence: TGCGCCAGCAGCCTTAACTCAGGGTCTGTCTTGTACGAGCAGTACTTA.

In the case of this clonotype: The germline gene is not matched at one end of the junction; a read error may be the cause. The gene calls are TRBV5-4 and TRBJ1-6; D remains ambiguous. Germline V gene lookup returns CDR1 SGHNT and CDR2 YYREEE (reference sequence). The CDR3 loop spans 15 amino acids. The CDR3 protein is CASSLARGENPPLHF. The CDR3 nucleotides are TGTGCAAGCAGCTTGGCCCGGGGTGAGAATCCACCCCTCCACTTT.

The chain combines TRBV11-1 with TRBJ2-3; D is uncertain. This CDR3 is 14 amino acids long. Germline V gene lookup returns CDR1 SGHAT and CDR2 FQDESV (reference sequence). Between the trimmed V and J ends, which lost 5 bases and 11 bases, there was a span of 20 bases. The CDR3, as DNA: TGTGCCAGCAGCCCACTCCCTGAAGCAAATAGGCAGTATTTT. This sequence encodes CASSPLPEANRQYF.

A word on this clonotype: An end of the junction differs from the germline gene, which may be a read error. In DNA form, the CDR3 reads TGTGCCATCAAGGGGAGGTCACAGGGGTTGAACACTGAAGCTTTATTT. Protein: CAIKGRSQGLNTEALF. The chain joins TRBV10-3 to TRBJ1-1; 7 bases line up with TRBD1. In germline, CDR1 is ENHRY, CDR2 SYGVKD. The CDR3 runs to 16 residues.

For this clonotype: The junction does not match germline at one end; this may be a read error. This chain links TRBV5-1 with TRBJ2-6; 8 bases agree with TRBD2. Germline V gives CDR1 SGHRS, CDR2 YFSETQ. CDR3 length equals 16 residues. CDR3 protein: CASSLEAGVGANVLTF. Here the CDR3 DNA reads TGCGCCAGCAGTTTGGAAGCGGGAGTTGGGGCCAACGTCCTGACTTTC.

The chain employs TRBV5-5 and TRBJ2-1; D unclear. With 2 bases removed from V and 7 bases from J, the gap between germline ends came to 22 bases. This CDR3 has 17 residues. Germline values: CDR1 SGHKS, CDR2 YYEKEE (reference sequence). CDR3 in DNA: TGTGCCAGCAGCTTACACGTGGGCAAGGGCCTTGGTAATGAGCAGTTCTTC. It translates to CASSLHVGKGLGNEQFF.

The table lists this clonotype with a count of one. The junction departs from germline at one end; a sequencing error may be responsible. The chain links TRBV20-1 to TRBJ2-7, with D hard to call. The CDR3 runs 14 residues. The germline CDR1 and CDR2 sequences are DFQATT and SNEGSKA (reference sequence). Written as DNA, the CDR3 is TGCAGTGCTAGAGACCCCAAGGCGGCCTACGAGCAGCACTTC. Amino acids: CSARDPKAAYEQHF.

As concerns this clonotype: This CDR3 is missing its conserved last phenylalanine or tryptophan, likely due to a read error. This chain uses TRBV5-1 with TRBJ2-3, with 7 nucleotides matching TRBD1. The CDR3 totals 14 residues. V trimming: 4 bases; J trimming: 11 bases; junction bases outside the gene matches: 13. Looked up from germline, CDR1 is SGHRS and CDR2 is YFSETQ. The CDR3 loop is CASSILPGQGVQYL. CDR3 nucleotides: TGCGCCAGCAGCATACTTCCGGGCCAGGGGGTGCAGTATCTT.

This clonotype was observed a single time. One end of the junction fails to match germline, which may point to a read error. This sequence joins TRBV28 and TRBJ2-5; the D gene could be TRBD1 or TRBD2 (6 bases each). CDR1 MDHEN and CDR2 SYDVKM come from the germline V gene. CDR3 length: 15 residues. DNA for the CDR3: TGTGTCAGCAGTGAGACTAGGGGGGCCTTGGAGACCCAGTACTTC. Translating it yields CVSSETRGALETQYF.

The chain has TRBV12-3 or TRBV12-4 and TRBJ2-7; D is possibly TRBD1 (6 bases). Trimming stripped 6 bases from V and 5 bases from J, with 20 bases between. This CDR3 comprises 15 residues. This CDR3 reads CASRLGQNGCHEQYF. CDR3 bases: TGTGCCAGCAGACTTGGACAGAACGGGTGTCACGAGCAGTACTTC.

The chain employs TRBV12-3 or TRBV12-4 and TRBJ2-1; 7 bases match TRBD2. The CDR3 has 14 amino acids. Unmatched junction bases numbered 9, after V lost 9 bases and J lost 4 bases. CDR3 protein: CASVTCGRYNEQFF. In DNA, the CDR3 is TGTGCCAGTGTGACTTGCGGGAGATACAATGAGCAGTTCTTC.